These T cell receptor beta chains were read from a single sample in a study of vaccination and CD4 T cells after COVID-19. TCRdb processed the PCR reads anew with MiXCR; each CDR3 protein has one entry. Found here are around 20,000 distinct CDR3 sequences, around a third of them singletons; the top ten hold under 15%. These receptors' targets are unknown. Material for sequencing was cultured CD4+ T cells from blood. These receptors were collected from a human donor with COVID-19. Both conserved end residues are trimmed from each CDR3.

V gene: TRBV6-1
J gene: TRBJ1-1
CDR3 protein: ASTRGGDTEAF

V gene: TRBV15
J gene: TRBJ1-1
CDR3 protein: ATSSDGQGGTEAF

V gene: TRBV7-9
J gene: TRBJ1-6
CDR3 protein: ASSLQGARNSPLH

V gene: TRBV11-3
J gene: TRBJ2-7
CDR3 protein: ASSPGGAGVTNEQY

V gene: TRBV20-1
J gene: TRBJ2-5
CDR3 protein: SARVPTGVTAQY

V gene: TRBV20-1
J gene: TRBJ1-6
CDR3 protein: SVSKTDLYNSPLH

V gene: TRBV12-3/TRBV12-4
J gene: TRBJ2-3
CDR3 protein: ASSLEPSGELDTQY

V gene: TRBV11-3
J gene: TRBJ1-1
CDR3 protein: ASSTDWARGWEAF

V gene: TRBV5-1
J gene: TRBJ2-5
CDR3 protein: ASSQPSRETQY

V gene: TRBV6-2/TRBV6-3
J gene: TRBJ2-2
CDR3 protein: ASHRDWAGELF

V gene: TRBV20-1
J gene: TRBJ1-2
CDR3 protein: SARAGDKHGYT

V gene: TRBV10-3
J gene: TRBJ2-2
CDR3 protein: AISEPATGATGELF

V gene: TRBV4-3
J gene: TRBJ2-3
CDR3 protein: ASSQVGYGGDTQY

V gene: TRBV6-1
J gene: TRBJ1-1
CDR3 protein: ASSDPGQGAF

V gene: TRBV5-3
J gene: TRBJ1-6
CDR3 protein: ARSEAIINSPLH

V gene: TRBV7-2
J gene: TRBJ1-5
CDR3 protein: ASSKRGGNQPQH